What follows is one T cell receptor (beta chain) and its context. The germline V gene has CDR1 MNHEY and CDR2 SMNVEV (reference sequence). CDR3 length: 15 residues. The V segment lost 7 bases and the J segment 3 bases; nucleotides outside the gene matches: 8. The data were obtained in a study of shared clonotypes between healthy human individuals. Assay used: immunoSEQ multiplex PCR; TCRdb lists only in-frame clones, some missing. The table shows some 2,000,000 clones, with roughly 95% occurring only once. V gene TRBV27 combines with J gene TRBJ2-2; 7 positions match TRBD1. The sequence was collected from a young man in good health. The sample comprised naive CD4+ T cells sorted from blood. Subset given: CD45RA+ positively selected. CDR3 protein: CASIPRDRHTGELFF. The CDR3 DNA is TGTGCCAGCATACCCCGGGACAGACACACCGGGGAGCTGTTTTTT.